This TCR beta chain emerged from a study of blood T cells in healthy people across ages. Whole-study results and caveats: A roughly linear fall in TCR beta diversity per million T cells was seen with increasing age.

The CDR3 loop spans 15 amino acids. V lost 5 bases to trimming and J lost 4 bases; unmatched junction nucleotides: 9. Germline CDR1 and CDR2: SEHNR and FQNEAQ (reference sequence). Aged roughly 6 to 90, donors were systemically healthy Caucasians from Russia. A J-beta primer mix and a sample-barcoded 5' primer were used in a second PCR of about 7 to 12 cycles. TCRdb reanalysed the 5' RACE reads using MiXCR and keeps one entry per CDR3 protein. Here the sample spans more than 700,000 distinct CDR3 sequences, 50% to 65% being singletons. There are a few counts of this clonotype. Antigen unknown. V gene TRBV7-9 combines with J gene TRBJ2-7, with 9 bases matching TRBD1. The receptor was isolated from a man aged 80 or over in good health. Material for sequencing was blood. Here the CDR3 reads CASSTPGQGMYEQYF. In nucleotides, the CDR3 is TGTGCCAGCAGCACACCGGGACAGGGAATGTACGAGCAGTACTTC.